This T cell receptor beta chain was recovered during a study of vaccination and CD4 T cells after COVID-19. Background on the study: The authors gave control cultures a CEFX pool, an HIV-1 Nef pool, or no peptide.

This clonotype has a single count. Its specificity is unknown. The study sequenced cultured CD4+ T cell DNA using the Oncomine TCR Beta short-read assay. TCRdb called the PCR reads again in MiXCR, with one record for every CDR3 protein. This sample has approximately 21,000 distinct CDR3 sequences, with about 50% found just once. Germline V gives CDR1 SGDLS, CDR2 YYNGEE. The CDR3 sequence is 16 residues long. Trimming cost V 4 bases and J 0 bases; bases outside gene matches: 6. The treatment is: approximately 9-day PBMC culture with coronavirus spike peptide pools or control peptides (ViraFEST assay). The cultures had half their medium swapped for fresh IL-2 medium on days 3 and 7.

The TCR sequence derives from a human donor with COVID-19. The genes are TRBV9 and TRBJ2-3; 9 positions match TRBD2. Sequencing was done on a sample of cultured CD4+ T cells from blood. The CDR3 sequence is CASSTSLAGSTDTQYF. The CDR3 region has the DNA TGTGCCAGCAGCACTAGTCTAGCGGGGAGCACAGATACGCAGTATTTT.